A single sample gave rise to the 6 T cell receptor beta chains below, sequenced in a study of shared clonotypes between healthy human individuals. The data were produced by immunoSEQ multiplex PCR, yet TCRdb's version contains in-frame clones alone and is incomplete. The sample holds about 2.4 million clones, roughly nine tenths seen once. The specimen was naive CD4+ T cells sorted from blood. Stated subset: CD45RA+ positively selected. These receptors were obtained from a man in his late teens or twenties in good health.

This clone was recorded only once. V and J are TRBV6-1 and TRBJ2-4; no reliable D call. V lost 4 bases and J 0 bases, leaving 10 bases between the germline ends. The CDR3 spans 15 residues. Germline V gene lookup returns CDR1 MNHNS and CDR2 SASEGT. Here the CDR3 DNA reads TGTGCCAGCAGTGTTTCCACGCAAGCCAAAAACATTCAGTACTTC. This encodes CASSVSTQAKNIQYF.

The V and J genes are TRBV19 and TRBJ1-5; TRBD1 aligns across 11 bases. This CDR3 contains 16 residues. Germline V CDR1 and CDR2: LNHDA, SQIVND (reference sequence). With V trimmed by 3 bases and J by 9 bases, 10 bases remained unmatched. CDR3 coding DNA: TGTGCCAGTAGTATCAGTGGACAGGGGGCCGGGGGGCCCCAGCATTTT. This sequence encodes CASSISGQGAGGPQHF.

The CDR3 bases are TGCAGCGTGGGTGCGCAGGCCAGCTCCTACGAGCAGTACTTC. Amino acid sequence: CSVGAQASSYEQYF. This chain links TRBV29-1 with TRBJ2-7; D gene uncertain. The germline V gene has CDR1 SQVTM and CDR2 ANQGSEA. This CDR3 has 14 residues. V lost 6 bases and J lost 0, with 15 bases in between.

Only one count was recorded for this clone. J is TRBJ2-2 and V is TRBV6-1; D unresolved. Germline CDR1 and CDR2: MNHNS and SASEGT. The V gene lost 1 base and the J gene lost 6 bases, with 12 bases spanning the gap. The CDR3 totals 15 residues. The CDR3 sequence: CASSEDVSAAGELFF. The CDR3, as DNA: TGTGCCAGCAGTGAAGATGTTTCGGCGGCCGGGGAGCTGTTTTTT.

This rearrangement joins TRBV9 to TRBJ1-6, with unresolved D. CDR3 size: 14 residues. V lost 0 bases and J 5 bases, leaving 6 bases between the germline ends. Germline values: CDR1 SGDLS, CDR2 YYNGEE. The CDR3 spells CASSVGENNSPLHF. The CDR3 region has the DNA TGTGCCAGCAGCGTAGGGGAGAATAATTCACCCCTCCACTTT.

This clone was counted once. The chain has TRBV7-2 and TRBJ2-3, with 10 bases aligning to TRBD1. Unmatched junction bases numbered 9, after V lost 5 bases and J lost 4 bases. Germline CDR1 reads SGHTA; CDR2 reads FQGNSA. The CDR3 has 16 amino acids. In DNA, the CDR3 is TGTGCCAGCAGCCACAGGGACAGGGGAATTGCAGATACGCAGTATTTT. Its translation is CASSHRDRGIADTQYF.